This TCR beta chain is from a study of T-cell reconstitution after alpha-beta-depleted transplantation in children (TCRdb year 2016). The study in broad terms: Using TCR repertoire profiling, the study quantitatively followed how T-cell immune reconstitution unfolded in children after TCRalphabeta/CD19-depleted allogeneic hematopoietic cell transplantation.

Receptor libraries were prepared by PCR. Sequencing relied on an Illumina HiSeq 2500. Molecular barcoding was employed in the preparation of TCR libraries, with unique molecular identifiers being used to normalize TCRbeta repertoire quantification. TCRdb trimmed public reads at Q25 via fastp, called clones via MiXCR and kept in-frame beta chains. A single entry per CDR3 protein holds the most common genes and DNA from its merged rows. For this sample the table gives over 550,000 distinct CDR3 sequences, of which about 10% were detected only once. The top ten constitute 3.5% to 5% of the sample. In the case of this clonotype: Its recognized antigen is unknown. No qualities accompany the bases; no much larger clone lies one base away.

Inclusive of the bounding cysteine and phenylalanine, the CDR3 is 14 residues long. Here the CDR3 DNA is all that survives: 42 bases in frame from base 1. V loses 11 bases of germline sequence and J loses 0 bases, and the interval between the two ends is 14 bases. Via the germline V gene, CDR1 is ENHRY and CDR2 SYGVKD. In this chain, TRBV10-3 is recombined with TRBJ1-3, with the D segment identity uncertain. The sequence came from a human donor who donated a stem cell graft to a child with acute myeloid leukemia. Source: PBMCs from the stem cell graft donor, taken from the stem cell graft. Here the CDR3 is given as CALRGPGSGNTIYF. The base sequence is TGTGCCCTACGAGGGCCCGGCTCTGGAAACACCATATATTTT.